These 29 T cell receptor beta chains were sequenced from one sample in a study of shared clonotypes between healthy human individuals. The data were produced by immunoSEQ multiplex PCR, yet TCRdb's version contains in-frame clones alone and is incomplete. The sample has around 700,000 clones, about 74% seen once. Sequenced sample: memory CD4+ T cells sorted from blood. Subset indicated: CD45RA-negative fraction. The source is a woman aged 25 to 45 in good health.

This chain connects TRBV6-9 to TRBJ2-7; TRBD1 agrees at 7 bases. With V trimmed by 2 bases and J by 1 base, 5 bases remained unmatched. This CDR3 is 15 amino acids long. The germline CDR1 and CDR2 sequences are MNHGY and SVAAGI. The chain's CDR3 is CASSYDEGASYEQYF. The CDR3 nucleotides read TGTGCCAGCAGTTATGATGAGGGGGCGTCCTACGAGCAGTACTTC.

The rearrangement links TRBV25-1 to TRBJ2-7; 7 nucleotides line up with TRBD1. V gave up 2 bases and J gave up 2 bases; unmatched junction bases: 6. Per the germline V gene, CDR1 is MGHDK and CDR2 is SYGVNS. The CDR3 length is 15 residues. CDR3 sequence reads: CASSENNRGTYEQYF. The CDR3 coding sequence is TGTGCCAGCAGTGAAAACAACAGGGGTACCTACGAGCAGTACTTC.

The chain recombines TRBV29-1 with TRBJ2-7; D is unclear. This CDR3 is built from 12 residues. Per germline, CDR1 SQVTM and CDR2 ANQGSEA. Trimming cost V 5 bases and J 7 bases, with 15 bases left between them. As DNA, the CDR3 is TGCAGCGTTCGGGCCCTTGGGCGAGAGCAGTACTTC. Protein: CSVRALGREQYF.

This chain connects TRBV2 to TRBJ1-2; D not certain. The V end lost 6 bases, the J end lost 5 bases, and 7 bases lay between the germline ends. This CDR3 has 11 amino acids. The germline V gene encodes CDR1 SNHLY and CDR2 FYNNEI. For the CDR3, the DNA is TGTGCCAGCAGACGGACTTATGGCTACACCTTC. Its translation: CASRRTYGYTF.

The chain carries TRBV28 and TRBJ2-3, with a possible D match to TRBD2 (5 bases). Germline lookup yields CDR1 MDHEN and CDR2 SYDVKM. The CDR3 length is 15 residues. The ends were cut back, 7 bases at V and 4 bases at J, with 18 bases in the middle. CDR3 protein: CASTYGEELADTQYF. The CDR3 DNA reads TGTGCCAGCACATACGGGGAAGAATTGGCAGATACGCAGTATTTT.

V and J are TRBV4-1 and TRBJ2-5; D could derive from TRBD1 or TRBD2 (7 bases each). Per the germline V gene, CDR1 is MGHRA and CDR2 is YSYEKL. The CDR3 length is 17 residues. The V end lost 5 bases, the J end lost 5 bases, and 24 bases lay between the germline ends. The CDR3 here is CASSKDGRAGGGETQYF. As DNA, the CDR3 is TGCGCCAGCAGCAAGGATGGCAGGGCAGGGGGAGGGGAGACCCAGTACTTC.

V gene TRBV7-2 combines with J gene TRBJ2-7, with TRBD2 matching 9 bases. Germline V gives CDR1 SGHTA, CDR2 FQGNSA. Trimming cost V 2 bases and J 2 bases; bases outside gene matches: 16. This CDR3 comprises 19 residues. CDR3 nucleotide sequence: TGTGCCAGCAGCTTAAGTTCCGTCCGTAGCGGGAGTTTACCCTACGAGCAGTACTTC. Its protein is CASSLSSVRSGSLPYEQYF.

This rearrangement joins TRBV29-1 to TRBJ2-1; TRBD2 matches 8 bases. The CDR3 runs 15 residues. V shed 2 bases, J shed 9 bases, and the junction held 12 bases outside the gene matches. Germline-derived CDR1 and CDR2 are SQVTM and ANQGSEA. The CDR3 DNA sequence: TGCAGCGTTGAAAATTGGGGGACTAGTCTCTCTGAGCAGTTCTTC. As protein: CSVENWGTSLSEQFF.

The V gene is TRBV14, the J gene TRBJ1-3, with D unclear. The CDR3 sequence is 14 residues long. V lost 1 base and J 4 bases, leaving 8 bases between the germline ends. Germline CDR1 reads SGHDN; CDR2 reads FVKESK. For the CDR3, the DNA is TGTGCCAGCAGCCAAGTTTGGCACGGAAACACCATATATTTT. This translates into CASSQVWHGNTIYF. Full variable domain (rest looked up from reference TRBV14 and TRBJ1-3): EAGVTQFPSHSVIEKGQTVTLRCDPISGHDNLYWYRRVMGKEIKFLLHFVKESKQDESGMPNNRFLAERTGGTYSTLKVQPAELEDSGVYFCASSQVWHGNTIYFGEGSWLTVV.

The table lists this clone with many counts. The identical CDR3 is also encoded by other nucleotide sequences in the sample. This chain connects TRBV7-2 to TRBJ2-2; TRBD2 matches 10 bases. Germline-derived CDR1 and CDR2 are SGHTA and FQGNSA. After removal of 4 bases from V and 2 bases from J, the junction contained 7 bases not matched to a gene. The CDR3 has 17 residues. This CDR3 is CASSSGLAGVNTGELFF. The CDR3 DNA sequence: TGTGCCAGCAGCTCTGGGCTAGCGGGGGTAAACACCGGGGAGCTGTTTTTT. Full variable domain (remainder filled in from reference TRBV7-2 and TRBJ2-2): GAGVSQSPSNKVTEKGKDVELRCDPISGHTALYWYRQSLGQGLEFLIYFQGNSAPDKSGLPSDRFSAERTGGSVSTLTIQRTQQEDSAVYLCASSSGLAGVNTGELFFGEGSRLTVL.

This clone was recorded a few times. The chain couples TRBV5-6 to TRBJ1-2; TRBD1 agrees at 8 bases. CDR1 and CDR2 from the germline V gene are SGHDT and YYEEEE. Losses at the gene ends were 4 bases for V and 6 bases for J; bases not matched to a gene: 8. The CDR3 consists of 14 residues. This chain's CDR3 is CASSIGQGWNGYTF. The CDR3 nucleotides read TGTGCCAGCAGCATAGGACAGGGATGGAATGGCTACACCTTC.

This clone was observed a single time. The chain carries TRBV5-4 and TRBJ2-2, with TRBD2 identical over 7 bases. This CDR3 spans 18 amino acids. Germline trimming cut 4 bases from V and 8 bases from J; bases unmatched to any gene: 20. Germline assignment: CDR1 SGHNT and CDR2 YYREEE (reference sequence). CDR3 nucleotide sequence: TGTGCCAGCAGCCCACCGCTACCAACGACTAGCCGAGGGGGGGAGCTGTTTTTT. Its translation is CASSPPLPTTSRGGELFF.

Regarding this clone: A much larger clone lies one base from this, so it may be a read error. The CDR3 DNA follows: TGTGCCAGCAGCCCCCGGACAGCTAACTATGGCTACACCTTC. Its protein is CASSPRTANYGYTF. The rearrangement links TRBV9 to TRBJ1-2, with a tentative D call TRBD1 (6 bases). CDR1 SGDLS and CDR2 YYNGEE come from the germline V gene. V lost 4 bases to trimming and J lost 0 bases, with 10 bases between them. The CDR3 consists of 14 residues.

The chain has TRBV5-4 and TRBJ2-5, with D possibly being TRBD1 (5 bases). V lost 7 bases and J 2 bases, leaving 12 bases between the germline ends. CDR3 length: 13 residues. Germline V lookup: CDR1 SGHNT, CDR2 YYREEE (reference sequence). Here the CDR3 reads CASAKKGQETQYF. The DNA for the CDR3 is TGTGCCAGCGCTAAAAAGGGGCAAGAGACCCAGTACTTC.

The V gene is TRBV19, the J gene TRBJ2-3; D gene uncertain. Trimming stripped 6 bases from V and 4 bases from J, with 8 bases between. CDR3 length: 12 amino acids. Germline lookup yields CDR1 LNHDA and CDR2 SQIVND (reference sequence). CDR3: CASSPQADTQYF. The CDR3 DNA reads TGTGCCAGTAGCCCCCAGGCAGATACGCAGTATTTT.

The J gene is TRBJ2-1, the V gene TRBV11-2; D might be TRBD1 or TRBD2, each matching 5 bases. The CDR3 spans 13 residues. V was shortened by 5 bases and J by 15 bases, with 20 bases between the two germline ends. The germline gives CDR1 SGHAT, CDR2 FQNNGV. CDR3 loop: CASSQSPVSRGFF. CDR3 in DNA: TGTGCCAGCAGCCAGAGCCCCGTTTCGAGGGGGTTCTTC.

The chain joins TRBV29-1 to TRBJ2-1; TRBD2 agrees at 12 bases. CDR1 SQVTM and CDR2 ANQGSEA come from the germline V gene. The CDR3 runs 15 residues. Trimming removed 6 bases from V and 10 bases from J; junction bases left unmatched: 13. CDR3 region: CSVSPRLAGAREQFF. For the CDR3, the DNA is TGCAGCGTGTCCCCCAGACTAGCGGGAGCCCGAGAGCAGTTCTTC.

This sequence joins TRBV11-2 and TRBJ2-3, with 10 bases identical to TRBD2. V lost 1 base and J lost 8; bases outside the gene matches: 6. The CDR3 length is 15 residues. Looked up from germline, CDR1 is SGHAT and CDR2 is FQNNGV. This CDR3 reads CASSLGTSGQPTQYF. CDR3 coding DNA: TGTGCCAGCAGCTTAGGGACTAGCGGACAACCTACGCAGTATTTT.

This clone was counted between two and nine times. This chain connects TRBV15 to TRBJ2-3; D unresolved. This CDR3 has 19 residues. Between the trimmed V and J ends, which lost 0 bases and 0 bases, there was a span of 19 bases. The V gene's germline CDR1 is LNHNV and CDR2 YYDKDF (reference sequence). The CDR3 DNA sequence: TGTGCCACCAGCAGAGATTGGCCAAGAGAGGACCTCAGCACAGATACGCAGTATTTT. Its translation is CATSRDWPREDLSTDTQYF.

The chain is built from TRBV7-7 and TRBJ2-1; no firm D call. The CDR3 extends over 13 amino acids. V was shortened by 0 bases and J by 6 bases, with 6 bases between the two germline ends. CDR1 and CDR2 (germline): SSHAT, FNYEAQ (reference sequence). Written as DNA, the CDR3 is TGTGCCAGCAGCTTAGCCGAAATCAATGAGCAGTTCTTC. Translating gives CASSLAEINEQFF.

This chain joins TRBV4-1 and TRBJ2-2; possibly TRBD2 for D (5 bases). This CDR3 region has 16 residues. The V end was cut by 4 bases, the J end by 1 base, with 13 bases between. Germline assignment: CDR1 MGHRA and CDR2 YSYEKL. CDR3 DNA: TGCGCCAGCAGCCCACTCCGACGGGGGAACACCGGGGAGCTGTTTTTT. This translates into CASSPLRRGNTGELFF.

Comment on this clone: The identical CDR3 is also encoded by other nucleotide sequences in the sample. This chain links TRBV28 with TRBJ1-1, with 7 bases aligning to TRBD1. V gave up 5 bases and J gave up 1 base; unmatched junction bases: 4. CDR3 size: 14 residues. Germline V lookup: CDR1 MDHEN, CDR2 SYDVKM. CDR3 bases: TGTGCCAGCAGTCCCGGGACAGCGAACACTGAAGCTTTCTTT. Translation gives CASSPGTANTEAFF.

This clone has just a few counts. The V call is TRBV5-1, the J call TRBJ2-2, with D perhaps given as TRBD1 or TRBD2 (5 bases each). Trimming stripped 3 bases from V and 5 bases from J, with 14 bases between. The CDR3 is made up of 15 amino acids. Germline CDR1 and CDR2: SGHRS and YFSETQ. This CDR3 is CASSWGTEGTGELFF. CDR3 in DNA: TGCGCCAGCAGCTGGGGGACCGAGGGAACCGGGGAGCTGTTTTTT.

The J gene is TRBJ2-5, the V gene TRBV19; TRBD1 matches at 10 bases. The germline V gene has CDR1 LNHDA and CDR2 SQIVND (reference sequence). CDR3 size: 14 residues. V lost 4 bases to trimming and J lost 3 bases; unmatched junction nucleotides: 2. In DNA form, the CDR3 reads TGTGCCAGTAGTAATGGACAGGGGGAAGAGACCCAGTACTTC. Translated: CASSNGQGEETQYF. Full variable domain (outside the CDR3, taken from reference TRBV19 and TRBJ2-5): DGGITQSPKYLFRKEGQNVTLSCEQNLNHDAMYWYRQDPGQGLRLIYYSQIVNDFQKGDIAEGYSVSREKKESFPLTVTSAQKNPTAFYLCASSNGQGEETQYFGPGTRLLVL.

Only a few counts were recorded for this clone. The chain joins TRBV28 to TRBJ2-3; D is ambiguous. The CDR3 loop spans 13 amino acids. V lost 6 bases and J 6 bases, leaving 13 bases between the germline ends. Germline V gene sequence: CDR1 MDHEN, CDR2 SYDVKM. CDR3 DNA sequence: TGTGCCAGCAGCCGTCAACTTATGGATACGCAGTATTTT. Its protein product is CASSRQLMDTQYF. Filled out from reference TRBV28 and TRBJ2-3, the complete variable domain reads DVKVTQSSRYLVKRTGEKVFLECVQDMDHENMFWYRQDPGLGLRLIYFSYDVKMKEKGDIPEGYSVSREKKERFSLILESASTNQTSMYLCASSRQLMDTQYFGPGTRLTVL.

This clone was seen a single time. The chain combines TRBV21-1 with TRBJ1-2. TRBV21-1 is listed as a pseudogene. The CDR3 runs to 15 residues. CDR3 nucleotides: TGTGCCAGCAGCAAATTCGGTCAGGACGAAAGTGGCTACACCTTC. As protein: CASSKFGQDESGYTF.

The chain joins TRBV19 to TRBJ2-7; D could derive from TRBD1 or TRBD2 (5 bases each). Germline CDR1 is LNHDA and CDR2 is SQIVND (reference sequence). Trimming removed 3 bases at V and 2 bases at J, with 8 bases between. The CDR3 length is 13 residues. The CDR3 here is CASSIGGTYEQYF. Here the CDR3 DNA reads TGTGCCAGTAGTATTGGGGGAACCTACGAGCAGTACTTC.

The chain uses TRBV30 and TRBJ1-6; D is ambiguous. Germline V gene data show CDR1 as GTSNPN and CDR2 as SVGIG (reference sequence). The CDR3 has 16 residues. V was trimmed by 3 bases and J by 5 bases, leaving 17 bases between them. As DNA, the CDR3 is TGTGCCTGGAGATCTATGTCGCAGTGGGATAATTCACCCCTCCACTTT. Translation gives CAWRSMSQWDNSPLHF.

The V call is TRBV28, the J call TRBJ2-7; 10 bases fit TRBD2. Germline values: CDR1 MDHEN, CDR2 SYDVKM. This CDR3 has 16 residues. V was pared by 4 bases and J by 3 bases, with 9 bases of the junction left unmatched. CDR3 nucleotide sequence: TGTGCCAGCAGTTCCCTAGGCCCTAGCGGGAGCTACGAGCAGTACTTC. It translates to CASSSLGPSGSYEQYF.